Listed here are 29 T cell receptor beta chains from one sample, sequenced in a study of blood T cell repertoires in COVID-19. Data came from immunoSEQ multiplex PCR; TCRdb stores just in-frame clones and leaves some out. The table has about 53,000 clones, around 80% seen once; the top ten hold more than 12%. What was sequenced was peripheral blood. These receptors all stem from a human donor with active or convalescent COVID-19. The donor label of this sample is uncertain.

The chain carries TRBV5-6 and TRBJ2-5; D unclear. CDR1 and CDR2 (germline): SGHDT, YYEEEE. This CDR3 spans 14 amino acids. Trimming cost V 2 bases and J 0 bases, with 8 bases left between them. In DNA form, the CDR3 reads TGTGCCAGCAGCTTAGGAGACTACCAAGAGACCCAGTACTTC. Translated: CASSLGDYQETQYF.

This clone was observed a single time. V is TRBV19 and J is TRBJ2-2; 8 positions match TRBD2. This CDR3 spans 15 amino acids. Unmatched junction bases numbered 6, after V lost 4 bases and J lost 5 bases. Looked up from germline, CDR1 is LNHDA and CDR2 is SQIVND (reference sequence). The CDR3 DNA reads as TGTGCCAGTAGTAATGCGGGGGGTTTAACCGGGGAGCTGTTTTTT. Protein: CASSNAGGLTGELFF.

The chain joins TRBV4-3 to TRBJ2-7, with 14 bases matching TRBD2. The CDR3 is 16 residues long. Germline CDR1 is LGHNA and CDR2 is YSLEER. V gave up 2 bases and J gave up 4 bases; unmatched junction bases: 4. Here the CDR3 reads CASSQSRTSGRYEQYF. CDR3 DNA sequence: TGCGCCAGCAGCCAATCGAGGACTAGCGGGAGGTACGAGCAGTACTTC.

This chain links TRBV3-1 (or the pseudogene TRBV3-2) with TRBJ1-6; D is perhaps TRBD1 (5 bases). The CDR3 totals 14 residues. V was trimmed by 6 bases and J by 6 bases, leaving 12 bases between them. The germline gives CDR1 LGHDT, CDR2 YNNKEL (reference sequence). As DNA, the CDR3 is TGTGCCAGCAGGCCTCAGGGCCCTAATTCACCCCTCCACTTT. As protein: CASRPQGPNSPLHF.

The rearrangement links TRBV29-1 to TRBJ1-5; possibly TRBD1 for D (5 bases). V shed 4 bases and J shed 1 base, with 5 bases lying between them. Germline lookup yields CDR1 SQVTM and CDR2 ANQGSEA. The CDR3 loop spans 12 amino acids. DNA for the CDR3: TGCAGCGTTGGGGGCAGCAATCAGCCCCAGCATTTT. It is translated as CSVGGSNQPQHF. The entire variable domain, with the rest obtained from reference TRBV29-1 and TRBJ1-5, is as follows: SAVISQKPSRDICQRGTSLTIQCQVDSQVTMMFWYRQQPGQSLTLIATANQGSEATYESGFVIDKFPISRPNLTFSTLTVSNMSPEDSSIYLCSVGGSNQPQHFGDGTRLSIL.

The J gene is TRBJ1-1, the V gene TRBV2, with D hard to call. Trimming took off 2 bases at V and 1 base at J, with 5 bases between the two ends. The CDR3 length is 13 residues. Germline V lookup: CDR1 SNHLY, CDR2 FYNNEI. The DNA of the CDR3 is TGTGCCAGCAGTGAACTAGAGAACACTGAAGCTTTCTTT. Its protein product is CASSELENTEAFF.

This clone appeared a single time. Written as DNA, the CDR3 is TGTGCCAGCTCACCGCCGCACGTAGGAGGCTACAATGAGCAGTTCTTC. Its protein product is CASSPPHVGGYNEQFF. The chain joins TRBV18 to TRBJ2-1, with D possibly being TRBD2 (5 bases). The ends were cut back, 3 bases at V and 3 bases at J, with 15 bases in the middle. The CDR3 extends over 16 amino acids. CDR1 KGHSH and CDR2 LQKENI come from the germline V gene.

This rearrangement joins TRBV6-2 or TRBV6-3 to TRBJ2-7; 10 bases align to TRBD1. CDR1 and CDR2 (germline): MNHEY, SVGEGT. J was trimmed by 5 bases and V by 4 bases; bases with no gene match: 8. This CDR3 has 15 amino acids. The CDR3 DNA follows: TGTGCCAGCAGTTTAAGAGGGACAGGGGTCGACGAGCAGTACTTC. Protein product: CASSLRGTGVDEQYF.

This chain connects TRBV9 to TRBJ2-4; D may be TRBD2 (6 bases). Germline V lookup: CDR1 SGDLS, CDR2 YYNGEE. The CDR3 length is 15 residues. Trimming stripped 0 bases from V and 1 base from J, with 8 bases between. The CDR3 coding sequence is TGTGCCAGCAGCGTAGCTGGGGGGGCCAAAAACATTCAGTACTTC. Its translation is CASSVAGGAKNIQYF.

The chain links TRBV28 to TRBJ2-7, with TRBD1 as a possible D gene (7 bases). The V and J ends lost 3 bases and 6 bases respectively, with 18 bases between them. Germline V gives CDR1 MDHEN, CDR2 SYDVKM. This CDR3 is built from 15 residues. This chain's CDR3 is CASSLLTGDSGEQYF. CDR3 DNA: TGTGCCAGCAGTTTGTTAACAGGGGACTCTGGCGAGCAGTACTTC.

The chain combines TRBV5-1 with TRBJ2-3; 8 bases align to TRBD1. CDR3 size: 16 residues. Germline V gene sequence: CDR1 SGHRS, CDR2 YFSETQ. The junction had 13 bases not matched to a gene; V was cut back by 4 bases and J by 6 bases. Written as DNA, the CDR3 is TGCGCCAGCAGCGGGGGAGACAGGGGCGCAACGGATACGCAGTATTTT. Its translation is CASSGGDRGATDTQYF. Based on the CDR3 plus reference TRBV5-1 and TRBJ2-3, the full variable domain is KAGVTQTPRYLIKTRGQQVTLSCSPISGHRSVSWYQQTPGQGLQFLFEYFSETQRNKGNFPGRFSGRQFSNSRSEMNVSTLELGDSALYLCASSGGDRGATDTQYFGPGTRLTVL.

V is TRBV11-3 and J is TRBJ2-1; TRBD1 aligns across 9 bases. V was pared by 5 bases and J by 7 bases, with 6 bases of the junction left unmatched. The CDR3 is 14 amino acids. Per the germline V gene, CDR1 is SGHNT and CDR2 is YENEEA. The DNA of the CDR3 is TGTGCCAGCAGCACCGGGACAGGGTATAATGAGCAGTTCTTC. It translates to CASSTGTGYNEQFF.

The rearrangement uses TRBV5-1 and TRBJ2-1; 9 nucleotides match TRBD2. V gave up 3 bases and J gave up 5 bases; unmatched junction bases: 6. Per the germline V gene, CDR1 is SGHRS and CDR2 is YFSETQ. The CDR3 extends over 15 amino acids. The CDR3 protein is CASSSTSGGHNEQFF. CDR3 DNA sequence: TGCGCCAGCAGCTCGACTAGCGGAGGCCACAATGAGCAGTTCTTC.

This clone was seen only a few times. CDR3 sequence: CAISESTRQPQHF. Written as DNA, the CDR3 is TGTGCCATCAGTGAGTCGACACGTCAGCCCCAGCATTTT. The chain recombines TRBV10-3 with TRBJ1-5; D is unclear. This CDR3 has 13 residues. The germline V gene has CDR1 ENHRY and CDR2 SYGVKD. V dropped 0 bases and J dropped 6 bases, with 6 bases sitting between them.

The chain couples TRBV28 to TRBJ1-5; 10 bases are a match to TRBD1. Germline V gene data show CDR1 as MDHEN and CDR2 as SYDVKM. The CDR3 runs 16 residues. V lost 1 base and J lost 1; bases outside the gene matches: 1. The CDR3 DNA sequence: TGTGCCAGCAGTTTATCGGGACAGGGGAGCAATCAGCCCCAGCATTTT. Protein product: CASSLSGQGSNQPQHF. Drawing the rest from reference TRBV28 and TRBJ1-5, the complete variable domain is DVKVTQSSRYLVKRTGEKVFLECVQDMDHENMFWYRQDPGLGLRLIYFSYDVKMKEKGDIPEGYSVSREKKERFSLILESASTNQTSMYLCASSLSGQGSNQPQHFGDGTRLSIL.

The chain combines TRBV25-1 with TRBJ1-2; possibly TRBD1 for D (6 bases). The V end was cut by 4 bases, the J end by 4 bases, with 19 bases between. The length of the CDR3 is 16 residues. From germline, CDR1 is MGHDK and CDR2 SYGVNS. CDR3 loop: CASSGQVMGALYGYTF. The DNA for the CDR3 is TGTGCCAGCAGTGGGCAGGTGATGGGGGCACTCTATGGCTACACCTTC.

The J gene is TRBJ1-3, the V gene TRBV6-5; D is uncertain. Germline values: CDR1 MNHEY, CDR2 SVGAGI. The V and J ends lost 5 bases and 2 bases respectively, with 10 bases between them. The CDR3 totals 14 residues. CDR3 DNA: TGTGCCAGCAGTCCAGGATGGGCTGGAAACACCATATATTTT. It is translated as CASSPGWAGNTIYF.

The rearrangement joins TRBV27 to TRBJ1-4; TRBD1 matches at 10 bases. CDR1 and CDR2 (germline): MNHEY, SMNVEV (reference sequence). The length of the CDR3 is 14 residues. V shed 3 bases, J shed 8 bases, and the junction held 3 bases outside the gene matches. The CDR3 DNA is TGTGCCAGCAGTTTTAGGACAGGGGGAGAAAAACTGTTTTTT. This translates into CASSFRTGGEKLFF.

The chain employs TRBV15 and TRBJ2-5; 8 bases fit TRBD2. The CDR3 extends over 15 amino acids. The V gene's germline CDR1 is LNHNV and CDR2 YYDKDF (reference sequence). V was pared by 1 base and J by 5 bases, with 6 bases of the junction left unmatched. CDR3 DNA sequence: TGTGCCACCAGCAGAGGGGCGGGGGGAGTTGAGACCCAGTACTTC. This encodes CATSRGAGGVETQYF.

The chain employs TRBV7-3 and TRBJ1-1; D is ambiguous. In germline, CDR1 is SGHTA, CDR2 FQGTGA. The V end was cut by 4 bases, the J end by 5 bases, with 11 bases between. The CDR3 runs 13 residues. CDR3 coding DNA: TGTGCCAGCAGCTCCCGACCGGGGACTGAAGCTTTCTTT. Protein: CASSSRPGTEAFF.

The J gene is TRBJ1-1, the V gene TRBV7-3; D perhaps matches TRBD1 (5 bases). V lost 2 bases, J lost 1 base, and 5 bases lay in between. This CDR3 comprises 13 residues. CDR1 is SGHTA, CDR2 FQGTGA, per germline. The CDR3 spells CASSLGANTEAFF. The CDR3 nucleotides are TGTGCCAGCAGCTTAGGGGCGAACACTGAAGCTTTCTTT.

This clone came up a few times. This chain connects TRBV19 to TRBJ2-7; 10 nucleotides align to TRBD1. The junction had 4 bases not matched to a gene; V was cut back by 5 bases and J by 6 bases. The CDR3 runs 13 residues. The germline V gene encodes CDR1 LNHDA and CDR2 SQIVND (reference sequence). The CDR3 DNA is TGTGCCAGTAGTCCGGGACAGGGGAGCGAGCAGTACTTC. It encodes CASSPGQGSEQYF. The full variable domain, in which reference TRBV19 and TRBJ2-7 provide the parts outside the CDR3, is DGGITQSPKYLFRKEGQNVTLSCEQNLNHDAMYWYRQDPGQGLRLIYYSQIVNDFQKGDIAEGYSVSREKKESFPLTVTSAQKNPTAFYLCASSPGQGSEQYFGPGTRLTVT.

V and J are TRBV10-3 and TRBJ1-1; D is ambiguous. V shed 4 bases and J shed 3 bases, with 9 bases lying between them. Germline V gene data show CDR1 as ENHRY and CDR2 as SYGVKD. The length of the CDR3 is 13 residues. CDR3 region: CAISVQVDTEAFF. Here the CDR3 DNA reads TGTGCCATCAGTGTGCAGGTGGACACTGAAGCTTTCTTT.

This clone has a handful of counts. The chain uses TRBV5-4 and TRBJ2-1, with TRBD2 matching over 13 bases. Germline V lookup: CDR1 SGHNT, CDR2 YYREEE (reference sequence). This CDR3 contains 15 residues. J was trimmed by 9 bases and V by 4 bases; bases with no gene match: 7. The DNA for the CDR3 is TGTGCCAGCAGCGGGGGACTAGCGGGAAAGGGTGAGCAGTTCTTC. This translates into CASSGGLAGKGEQFF.

The chain joins TRBV30 to TRBJ1-5; unclear D gene. The CDR3 extends over 13 amino acids. Germline V CDR1 and CDR2: GTSNPN, SVGIG (reference sequence). Between the trimmed V and J ends, which lost 0 bases and 6 bases, there was a span of 9 bases. As DNA, the CDR3 is TGTGCCTGGAGTGTATACGCCGGTCAGCCCCAGCATTTT. It translates to CAWSVYAGQPQHF.

CDR3 DNA: TGCGCCAGCAGCTTGGTTTCTCAAGAGACCCAGTACTTC. This sequence encodes CASSLVSQETQYF. The V and J genes are TRBV5-1 and TRBJ2-5, with no clear D. CDR3 length: 13 amino acids. Trimming stripped 0 bases from V and 2 bases from J, with 5 bases between. The germline gives CDR1 SGHRS, CDR2 YFSETQ.

This chain uses TRBV3-1 (or the pseudogene TRBV3-2) with TRBJ2-3; possible D gene TRBD2, 6 bases. The CDR3 extends over 18 amino acids. With 4 bases removed from V and 5 bases from J, the gap between germline ends came to 25 bases. Germline V gives CDR1 LGHDT, CDR2 YNNKEL (reference sequence). The CDR3 DNA reads as TGTGCCAGCAGCCCCCAGGTATTGGGTAGCGGAGCCGGAGATACGCAGTATTTT. Translated, it gives CASSPQVLGSGAGDTQYF.

The chain has TRBV5-4 and TRBJ1-1, with D unclear. Per germline, CDR1 SGHNT and CDR2 YYREEE (reference sequence). The V gene lost 3 bases and the J gene lost 3 bases, with 12 bases spanning the gap. The CDR3 runs 14 residues. The CDR3 DNA sequence: TGTGCCAGCAGCTGGAGGATTCAGGACACTGAAGCTTTCTTT. It yields the protein CASSWRIQDTEAFF.

V usage is TRBV28 and J usage is TRBJ1-3, with D maybe TRBD1 (6 bases). V dropped 4 bases and J dropped 3 bases, with 16 bases sitting between them. The CDR3 length is 16 residues. Germline CDR1 is MDHEN and CDR2 is SYDVKM. The CDR3 coding sequence is TGTGCCAGCAGTTCTACAGGGTCTCAGCGTGGAAACACCATATATTTT. Its protein product is CASSSTGSQRGNTIYF. The complete variable domain, with remaining parts taken from reference TRBV28 and TRBJ1-3, reads DVKVTQSSRYLVKRTGEKVFLECVQDMDHENMFWYRQDPGLGLRLIYFSYDVKMKEKGDIPEGYSVSREKKERFSLILESASTNQTSMYLCASSSTGSQRGNTIYFGEGSWLTVV.